The 30 T cell receptor beta chains reported below all come from one sample, sequenced in a study of neurological immune-mediated disorders. TCRdb recomputed calls from the 5' RACE reads with MiXCR, one row per CDR3 protein. The sample holds over 60,000 distinct CDR3 sequences; around 4.6% are singletons and the top ten take around 2.3%. Sequences were obtained from PBMCs. All receptors come from a woman younger than 45 with multiple sclerosis.

This clonotype has a count of ten or more. The chain combines TRBV5-5 with TRBJ1-3, with D maybe TRBD1 (5 bases). The germline V gene has CDR1 SGHKS and CDR2 YYEKEE (reference sequence). The CDR3 loop spans 16 amino acids. Trimming left V 3 bases short and J 0 bases short, with 13 bases between. This chain's CDR3 is CASSSEGRNSGNTIYF. CDR3 coding DNA: TGTGCCAGCAGCTCTGAGGGACGGAACTCTGGAAACACCATATATTTT.

This clonotype was counted at least ten times. The chain joins TRBV20-1 to TRBJ2-3; 9 bases fit TRBD2. With V trimmed by 4 bases and J by 1 base, 9 bases remained unmatched. The CDR3 extends over 16 amino acids. Germline CDR1 and CDR2: DFQATT and SNEGSKA (reference sequence). The CDR3 protein is CSAIPHRLAGTDTQYF. The CDR3 coding sequence is TGCAGTGCTATCCCCCACCGACTAGCGGGCACAGATACGCAGTATTTT.

A note on this clonotype: A read error may be the cause here, since a much bigger clone is one base away. The chain carries TRBV20-1 and TRBJ2-1, with D perhaps assigned TRBD1 or TRBD2 (5 bases each). The CDR3 totals 14 residues. Germline loops: CDR1 DFQATT, CDR2 SNEGSKA (reference sequence). The V end was cut by 6 bases, the J end by 9 bases, with 21 bases between. CDR3 amino acids: CSARDPKGMTEQFF. In DNA, the CDR3 is TGCAGTGCAAGGGACCCAAAGGGAATGACTGAGCAGTTCTTC.

This clonotype was observed many times. Written as DNA, the CDR3 is TGCAGTGCCACGACCGGCCAGGGCGAAAAACTGTTTTTT. It codes for CSATTGQGEKLFF. The chain joins TRBV20-1 to TRBJ1-4; D may be TRBD1 (5 bases). The CDR3 runs to 13 residues. The germline V gene has CDR1 DFQATT and CDR2 SNEGSKA (reference sequence). V dropped 6 bases and J dropped 8 bases, with 16 bases sitting between them.

This clonotype was seen repeatedly, ten times or more. The V call is TRBV20-1, the J call TRBJ1-5, with D unresolved. Germline CDR1 reads DFQATT; CDR2 reads SNEGSKA (reference sequence). Trimming shortened V by 5 bases and J by 2 bases, and 1 base separated the two germline ends. There are 10 residues in the CDR3. CDR3 sequence: CSAGNQPQHF. CDR3 bases: TGCAGTGCTGGCAATCAGCCCCAGCATTTT.

Only a few counts were recorded for this clonotype. The V gene is TRBV7-3, the J gene TRBJ2-1, with TRBD1 matching 9 bases. V shed 5 bases, J shed 7 bases, and the junction held 9 bases outside the gene matches. Per the germline V gene, CDR1 is SGHTA and CDR2 is FQGTGA. CDR3 length: 15 amino acids. The CDR3 DNA reads as TGTGCCAGCAGCCAGGGACAGGGTTTTAGGAATGAGCAGTTCTTC. Encoded protein: CASSQGQGFRNEQFF. The full variable domain, rest sourced from reference TRBV7-3 and TRBJ2-1, is GAGVSQTPSNKVTEKGKYVELRCDPISGHTALYWYRQSLGQGPEFLIYFQGTGAADDSGLPNDRFFAVRPEGSVSTLKIQRTERGDSAVYLCASSQGQGFRNEQFFGPGTRLTVL.

This clonotype was seen repeatedly, ten times or more. V gene TRBV15 combines with J gene TRBJ1-2; weak D call: TRBD1 (6 bases). This CDR3 region has 19 residues. Trimming removed 3 bases from V and 5 bases from J, with 28 bases in between. In germline, CDR1 is LNHNV, CDR2 YYDKDF (reference sequence). The CDR3: CATSRTIAKVGARGYGYTF. The CDR3 DNA reads TGTGCCACCAGCAGGACAATCGCAAAGGTGGGGGCGCGAGGATATGGCTACACCTTC.

This clonotype was seen ten or more times. The J gene is TRBJ2-3, the V gene TRBV7-2; 8 nucleotides match TRBD1. After removal of 3 bases from V and 1 base from J, the junction contained 3 bases not matched to a gene. In germline, CDR1 is SGHTA, CDR2 FQGNSA. The CDR3 consists of 15 residues. Here the CDR3 DNA reads TGTGCCAGCAGCTTTTCAGGGGGCCGCACAGATACGCAGTATTTT. It encodes CASSFSGGRTDTQYF. The full variable domain, its missing parts supplied by reference TRBV7-2 and TRBJ2-3, is GAGVSQSPSNKVTEKGKDVELRCDPISGHTALYWYRQSLGQGLEFLIYFQGNSAPDKSGLPSDRFSAERTGGSVSTLTIQRTQQEDSAVYLCASSFSGGRTDTQYFGPGTRLTVL.

This rearrangement joins TRBV27 to TRBJ1-6, with 7 bases matching TRBD1. The CDR3 is 14 amino acids. Unmatched junction bases numbered 2, after V lost 5 bases and J lost 4 bases. Germline lookup yields CDR1 MNHEY and CDR2 SMNVEV (reference sequence). The CDR3, as DNA: TGTGCCAGCAGTCCACAGGGGTATAATTCACCCCTCCACTTT. Translation gives CASSPQGYNSPLHF.

This clonotype was seen at least ten times. V is TRBV4-1 and J is TRBJ2-5; D not certain. The CDR3 has 15 residues. V lost 0 bases and J 6 bases, leaving 14 bases between the germline ends. The germline CDR1 and CDR2 sequences are MGHRA and YSYEKL. For the CDR3, the DNA is TGCGCCAGCAGCCAAGATCATGGTAGAAGCAAGACCCAGTACTTC. Protein: CASSQDHGRSKTQYF.

This clonotype occurred many times. This sequence joins TRBV20-1 and TRBJ2-3; D unclear. V was cut by 0 bases and J by 2 bases, with 6 bases left in between. Germline CDR1 reads DFQATT; CDR2 reads SNEGSKA (reference sequence). The CDR3 has 13 amino acids. The CDR3 bases are TGCAGTGCTAGAGACTGGGCCACAGATACGCAGTATTTT. Its translation: CSARDWATDTQYF.

With regard to this clonotype: One base away lies a much larger clone, so this may be a sequencing read error. This chain uses TRBV20-1 with TRBJ2-1, with TRBD2 as a possible D gene (5 bases). CDR3 size: 13 residues. Looked up from germline, CDR1 is DFQATT and CDR2 is SNEGSKA (reference sequence). For the CDR3, the DNA is TGCAGCGGTGGAGGTTATTCCTACAATGCGCAGTTCTTC. It yields the protein CSGGGYSYNAQFF.

This clonotype was detected ten times or more. V is TRBV7-9 and J is TRBJ2-1; TRBD2 agrees at 10 bases. J lost 5 bases, V lost 10 bases, and 8 bases had no gene match. This CDR3 comprises 14 residues. CDR1 and CDR2 (germline): SEHNR, FQNEAQ (reference sequence). The CDR3 DNA is TGTGCCACACTAGCGGGATCGACCGACAATGAGCAGTTCTTC. It yields the protein CATLAGSTDNEQFF.

This clonotype was counted ten times or more. The genes are TRBV7-8 and TRBJ2-5; 12 positions agree with TRBD2. Germline lookup yields CDR1 SGHVS and CDR2 FQNEAQ. V shed 5 bases and J 1 base; nucleotides not matched to a gene: 5. There are 16 residues in the CDR3. CDR3 nucleotide sequence: TGTGCCAGCAGCGAGACTAGCGGGGGCCCCCAAGAGACCCAGTACTTC. It codes for CASSETSGGPQETQYF.

Many counts were recorded for this clonotype. The V gene is TRBV12-3 or TRBV12-4, the J gene TRBJ1-2; D is possibly TRBD1 (5 bases). V lost 3 bases and J lost 7, with 12 bases in between. CDR3 size: 13 residues. Here the CDR3 reads CASSFGTASGYTF. For the CDR3, the DNA is TGTGCCAGCAGTTTTGGGACCGCAAGTGGCTACACCTTC.

This clonotype was observed at least ten times. The chain employs TRBV7-3 and TRBJ1-2, with D hard to call. V lost 3 bases and J 4 bases, leaving 15 bases between the germline ends. Germline loops: CDR1 SGHTA, CDR2 FQGTGA. The CDR3 loop spans 15 amino acids. The CDR3 DNA follows: TGTGCCAGCAGCTTGGAAGGAGGTGGAAGCTATGGCTACACCTTC. Translating it yields CASSLEGGGSYGYTF.

The table lists this clonotype with a few counts. The chain couples TRBV10-3 to TRBJ1-4, with a possible D match to TRBD1 (5 bases). Germline-derived CDR1 and CDR2 are ENHRY and SYGVKD. V was trimmed by 4 bases and J by 4 bases, leaving 16 bases between them. The CDR3 runs 16 residues. The CDR3 DNA is TGTGCCATCAGTGCGCGCCTTGGGACGGTTAATGAAAAACTGTTTTTT. Translating it yields CAISARLGTVNEKLFF.

In this sample, this clonotype turned up a few times. V and J are TRBV20-1 and TRBJ2-1; 9 nucleotides align to TRBD2. Germline assignment: CDR1 DFQATT and CDR2 SNEGSKA (reference sequence). This CDR3 has 15 residues. The J segment lost 6 bases and the V segment lost 5 bases, leaving 11 bases of the junction unmatched. The CDR3 DNA is TGCAGTGCTGACTCTAGCGGGACTCTTATCAATGAGCAGTTCTTC. Its protein product is CSADSSGTLINEQFF.

This clonotype was seen only a few times. The J gene is TRBJ2-3, the V gene TRBV7-9; 7 bases are shared with TRBD2. Trimming at V came to 4 bases and at J to 2 bases, leaving 9 bases not matched to a gene. This CDR3 is built from 16 residues. Germline loops: CDR1 SEHNR, CDR2 FQNEAQ (reference sequence). The CDR3 loop is CASSSQGLHYTDTQYF. CDR3 in DNA: TGTGCCAGCAGCTCCCAGGGACTACACTACACAGATACGCAGTATTTT.

This clonotype showed up many times. The rearrangement uses TRBV5-1 and TRBJ2-5; D not resolved. Trimming pared 4 bases from V and 4 bases from J, leaving 17 bases between. Germline V gene lookup returns CDR1 SGHRS and CDR2 YFSETQ. This CDR3 region has 15 residues. CDR3 nucleotide sequence: TGCGCCAGCAGCCGACCCAGTGGGTCAGGAGAGACCCAGTACTTC. Encoded protein: CASSRPSGSGETQYF.

This clonotype appeared a few times. A much larger clone differs from this one at a single base, so this may be a read error. The V and J genes are TRBV20-1 and TRBJ2-7; TRBD1 matches 9 bases. The germline gives CDR1 DFQATT, CDR2 SNEGSKA (reference sequence). The CDR3 is 13 amino acids. Losses at the gene ends were 4 bases for V and 4 bases for J; bases not matched to a gene: 5. CDR3 coding DNA: TGCAGTGCTAACAGGGGGCACTATTACGAGCAGTACTTC. It yields the protein CSANRGHYYEQYF.

This clonotype was observed many times. V usage is TRBV10-3 and J usage is TRBJ2-1; no firm D call. The V end was cut by 7 bases, the J end by 6 bases, with 19 bases between. Germline lookup yields CDR1 ENHRY and CDR2 SYGVKD. This CDR3 contains 15 residues. The CDR3 is CAINAAPRVGNEQFF. As DNA, the CDR3 is TGTGCCATCAATGCTGCCCCTAGAGTCGGCAATGAGCAGTTCTTC.

This clonotype was detected only a few times. The rearrangement uses TRBV11-2 and TRBJ2-7; TRBD1 aligns across 7 bases. In germline, CDR1 is SGHAT, CDR2 FQNNGV. The CDR3 runs to 15 residues. Trimming took 4 bases from V and 3 from J; bases not matched to a gene: 9. Here the CDR3 DNA reads TGTGCCAGCAGCTACGGACGACAGGGTAACTACGAGCAGTACGTC. This translates into CASSYGRQGNYEQYV.

This clonotype has at least ten counts. The V call is TRBV20-1, the J call TRBJ2-7, with D possibly TRBD1 on 6 matching bases. V gave up 4 bases and J gave up 1 base, with 8 bases separating them. There are 12 residues in the CDR3. Germline values: CDR1 DFQATT, CDR2 SNEGSKA (reference sequence). DNA for the CDR3: TGCAGTGCTAACAGGGTTTCCTACGAGCAGTACTTC. Translation: CSANRVSYEQYF.

This clonotype was seen only a few times. One end of the junction does not line up with germline, which may come from a read error. V is TRBV5-1 and J is TRBJ2-2; D may be TRBD1 or TRBD2 (5 bases each). Germline CDR1 and CDR2: SGHRS and YFSETQ. The CDR3 has 16 residues. Written as DNA, the CDR3 is TGCGCCAGCAGCTTGTATGGCGGTGAGAACACCGGGGCGCTGTTTTTT. The encoded protein is CASSLYGGENTGALFF.

Many counts were recorded for this clonotype. The CDR3 DNA is TGTGCCAGCAGCCGACCCCGTAGCGGGAGTTCGGAGACCCAGTACTTC. Translated, it gives CASSRPRSGSSETQYF. This chain uses TRBV7-6 with TRBJ2-5, with 9 bases identical to TRBD2. J gave up 5 bases and V 5 bases, and 12 bases lay outside the gene matches. CDR1 and CDR2 (germline): SGHVS, FNYEAQ. CDR3 length: 16 residues.

This clonotype came up many times. J is TRBJ2-1 and V is TRBV6-6; TRBD1 might be the D (6 bases). V was trimmed by 5 bases and J by 5 bases, leaving 10 bases between them. The CDR3 has 13 residues. The germline V gene encodes CDR1 MNHNY and CDR2 SVGAGI (reference sequence). The CDR3 is CASSPQGNNEQFF. CDR3 coding DNA: TGTGCCAGCAGTCCCCAGGGGAACAATGAGCAGTTCTTC.

This sequence joins TRBV6-5 and TRBJ2-6, with a weak D call TRBD2 (5 bases). V was shortened by 0 bases and J by 12 bases, with 9 bases between the two germline ends. CDR1 is MNHEY, CDR2 SVGAGI, per germline. The CDR3 has 13 amino acids. CDR3: CASSYSGVGVLTF. The CDR3 nucleotides read TGTGCCAGCAGTTACTCCGGGGTTGGCGTCCTGACTTTC.

This chain joins TRBV12-3 or TRBV12-4 and TRBJ2-1, with 10 bases lining up with TRBD2. The length of the CDR3 is 13 residues. Trimming cost V 7 bases and J 12 bases; bases outside gene matches: 9. The CDR3 coding sequence is TGTGCCAGCACCCGGGGACTAGCGAAGGGGCAGTTCTTC. The encoded protein is CASTRGLAKGQFF.

This clonotype was counted ten times or more. This chain uses TRBV20-1 with TRBJ2-3, with D tentatively TRBD1 or TRBD2 (5 bases each). The length of the CDR3 is 16 residues. The germline V gene encodes CDR1 DFQATT and CDR2 SNEGSKA (reference sequence). Trimming took off 5 bases at V and 3 bases at J, with 21 bases between the two ends. CDR3 amino acids: CSARYGGSSRTDTQYF. CDR3 nucleotides: TGCAGTGCTCGGTATGGGGGATCTAGCCGTACAGATACGCAGTATTTT.